This T cell receptor (beta chain) was identified in a study of cytomegalovirus exposure and HLA in healthy donors. Whole-study results and caveats: Cytomegalovirus status, reportedly, was diagnosed with high specificity and sensitivity by the classifier.

Assay: immunoSEQ multiplex PCR; the TCRdb copy retains only in-frame clones and omits some. The sample yields 200,000 to 300,000 clones, less than 95% seen once. The donors were part of the validation cohort, which consisted of about 120 subjects and was separate from the first cohort of several hundred subjects. This CDR3 has 14 residues. From germline, CDR1 is SGHTA and CDR2 FQGNSA. V was trimmed by 1 base and J by 5 bases, leaving 11 bases between them. Notes on this clone: The antigen is not known.

The chain couples TRBV7-2 to TRBJ1-1; TRBD1 is a possible D gene (5 bases). The sequenced material came from PBMCs. The receptor's source is a woman aged 25 to 39 in good health and CMV-seronegative. For the CDR3, the DNA is TGTGCCAGCAGCTTAGATCTGGGGGTGACTGAAGCTTTCTTT. Its translation is CASSLDLGVTEAFF.